A selection of T cell receptor beta chains follows, all from one sample in a study of cytomegalovirus exposure and HLA in healthy donors. TCRdb's table, derived via immunoSEQ multiplex PCR, lists solely in-frame clones and lacks some. In the table there are 75,000 or so clones, 74% of which are singletons. The material sequenced was PBMCs. These receptors all stem from a woman aged 30 to 39 in good health and CMV-seropositive. Both conserved end residues are part of each CDR3. A D gene is named only where the DNA matches it firmly. Rows may omit the clone size; those that give it use once, few, many or a size class.

D gene: .; V gene: TRBV5-1; J gene: TRBJ2-7; clone size: .; CDR3 DNA: TGCGCCAGCAGCCCCACTCAAGCGGTCTTCTCCTACGAGCAGTACTTC; CDR3 protein: CASSPTQAVFSYEQYF
D gene: TRBD2; V gene: TRBV18; J gene: TRBJ2-7; clone size: .; CDR3 DNA: TGTGCCAGCTCACCGATAGCGGGAGGTGACTACGAGCAGTACTTC; CDR3 protein: CASSPIAGGDYEQYF
D gene: TRBD2; V gene: TRBV7-6; J gene: TRBJ2-1; clone size: .; CDR3 DNA: TGTGCCAGCAGCCCCAGTAGCGGGAGGTACTACAATGAGCAGTTCTTC; CDR3 protein: CASSPSSGRYYNEQFF
D gene: TRBD1; V gene: TRBV30; J gene: TRBJ1-5; clone size: .; CDR3 DNA: TGTGCCTGGACCAAGACAGGGTTTAGCAATCAGCCCCAGCATTTT; CDR3 protein: CAWTKTGFSNQPQHF
D gene: .; V gene: TRBV30; J gene: TRBJ2-1; clone size: .; CDR3 DNA: TGTGCCCGGAGTGGCCCCTCAAGGGGTGAGCAGTTCTTC; CDR3 protein: CARSGPSRGEQFF
D gene: .; V gene: TRBV6-1; J gene: TRBJ1-5; clone size: few; CDR3 DNA: TGTGCCAGCGCATCACAGAACAATCAGCCCCAGCATTTT; CDR3 protein: CASASQNNQPQHF
D gene: .; V gene: TRBV7-8; J gene: TRBJ1-5; clone size: .; CDR3 DNA: TGTGCCAGCAGCTTAATCCGGAGGGAGGATCAGCCCCAGCATTTT; CDR3 protein: CASSLIRREDQPQHF
D gene: TRBD2; V gene: TRBV7-6; J gene: TRBJ2-7; clone size: .; CDR3 DNA: TGTGCCAGCAGCTTAGAGGGGACTAGGGGCGAGCAGTACTTC; CDR3 protein: CASSLEGTRGEQYF
D gene: .; V gene: TRBV18; J gene: TRBJ2-7; clone size: .; CDR3 DNA: TGTGCCAGCTCACCAGGGTGGGAGACTGCCGGCGAGCAGTACTTC; CDR3 protein: CASSPGWETAGEQYF
D gene: TRBD1; V gene: TRBV28; J gene: TRBJ2-3; clone size: .; CDR3 DNA: TGTGCCAGCAAGAAAGGGGGCCCAGATACGCAGTATTTT; CDR3 protein: CASKKGGPDTQYF
D gene: TRBD2; V gene: TRBV14; J gene: TRBJ2-5; clone size: .; CDR3 DNA: TGTGCCAGCAGCCGGGACGGGAGGAGGCAAGAGACCCAGTACTTC; CDR3 protein: CASSRDGRRQETQYF
D gene: .; V gene: TRBV4-3; J gene: TRBJ1-1; clone size: few; CDR3 DNA: TGCGCCAGCAGCCAAGAGGTACGGGGGACTGAAGCTTTCTTT; CDR3 protein: CASSQEVRGTEAFF
D gene: .; V gene: TRBV5-1; J gene: TRBJ2-3; clone size: .; CDR3 DNA: TGCGCCAGCAGCCGCGGGACGTCGCTCACAGATACGCAGTATTTT; CDR3 protein: CASSRGTSLTDTQYF
D gene: .; V gene: TRBV7-8; J gene: TRBJ1-5; clone size: .; CDR3 DNA: TGTGCCAGCAGCTTAGTACCAGGGGCTCAGCCCCAGCATTTT; CDR3 protein: CASSLVPGAQPQHF
D gene: TRBD1; V gene: TRBV9; J gene: TRBJ1-2; clone size: .; CDR3 DNA: TGTGCCAGCAGCGGACAGGGGAGAGTAGCTAACTATGGCTACACCTTC; CDR3 protein: CASSGQGRVANYGYTF
D gene: .; V gene: TRBV7-2; J gene: TRBJ2-7; clone size: .; CDR3 DNA: TGTGCCAGCAGCTTAGCGGTAACGGTTCCTTCCTACGAGCAGTACTTC; CDR3 protein: CASSLAVTVPSYEQYF
D gene: .; V gene: TRBV30; J gene: TRBJ1-4; clone size: few; CDR3 DNA: TGTGCCTGGAGTTCCCAAGCGGGGGAAAAACTGTTTTTT; CDR3 protein: CAWSSQAGEKLFF
D gene: TRBD1; V gene: TRBV9; J gene: TRBJ1-5; clone size: .; CDR3 DNA: TGTGCCAGCAGCGCGGGTGGGACAGATCAGCCCCAGCATTTT; CDR3 protein: CASSAGGTDQPQHF
D gene: TRBD1; V gene: TRBV7-2; J gene: TRBJ1-1; clone size: few; CDR3 DNA: TGTGCCAGCGGGACAGACACTGAAGCTTTCTTT; CDR3 protein: CASGTDTEAFF
D gene: .; V gene: TRBV27; J gene: TRBJ2-7; clone size: .; CDR3 DNA: TGTGCCAGCAGTCCTCGGGGTCGCGAGCAGTACTTC; CDR3 protein: CASSPRGREQYF
D gene: TRBD1; V gene: TRBV5-6; J gene: TRBJ1-2; clone size: few; CDR3 DNA: TGTGCCAGCAGCTTGAAGCCTGGACAGGAGTATGGCTACACCTTC; CDR3 protein: CASSLKPGQEYGYTF
D gene: TRBD1; V gene: TRBV2; J gene: TRBJ2-4; clone size: .; CDR3 DNA: TGTGCCAGCAACCCAGGGGGCGCGGGCAAAAACATTCAGTACTTC; CDR3 protein: CASNPGGAGKNIQYF
D gene: .; V gene: TRBV30; J gene: TRBJ2-5; clone size: .; CDR3 DNA: TGTGCCTGGAGTTGGGACTGGGGGGAGACCCAGTACTTC; CDR3 protein: CAWSWDWGETQYF
D gene: .; V gene: TRBV30; J gene: TRBJ1-1; clone size: once; CDR3 DNA: TGTGCCTGGGTGAATCTTGGCCGGGACATGAACACTGAAGCTTTCTTT; CDR3 protein: CAWVNLGRDMNTEAFF
D gene: .; V gene: TRBV10-2; J gene: TRBJ2-1; clone size: .; CDR3 DNA: TGCGCCAGCAGTGAGTCCCGTAGCGGACATTACAATGAGCAGTTCTTC; CDR3 protein: CASSESRSGHYNEQFF
D gene: .; V gene: TRBV6-5; J gene: TRBJ2-7; clone size: .; CDR3 DNA: TGTGCCAGCAGTTACTCGATGACAGTCTACGAGCAGTACTTC; CDR3 protein: CASSYSMTVYEQYF
D gene: .; V gene: TRBV4-3; J gene: TRBJ1-5; clone size: few; CDR3 DNA: TGCGCCAGCAGCCAAGATTTTAGGGGTAGCAATCAGCCCCAGCATTTT; CDR3 protein: CASSQDFRGSNQPQHF
D gene: .; V gene: TRBV6-5; J gene: TRBJ2-7; clone size: .; CDR3 DNA: TGTGCCAGCAGCCCCCCGGGACATCGCTCCGAGCAGTACTTC; CDR3 protein: CASSPPGHRSEQYF
D gene: .; V gene: TRBV7-2; J gene: TRBJ1-1; clone size: few; CDR3 DNA: TGTGCCAGCAGCTCAAGGACATGGGATGAAGCTTTCTTT; CDR3 protein: CASSSRTWDEAFF
D gene: .; V gene: TRBV6-1; J gene: TRBJ1-1; clone size: .; CDR3 DNA: TGTGCCAGCTCCACCGAGAGGAACACTGAAGCTTTCTTT; CDR3 protein: CASSTERNTEAFF
D gene: .; V gene: TRBV9; J gene: TRBJ1-1; clone size: once; CDR3 DNA: TGTGCCAGCAGCCCCAACCCCGGGACTGAAGCTTTCTTT; CDR3 protein: CASSPNPGTEAFF
D gene: TRBD1; V gene: TRBV7-2; J gene: TRBJ2-1; clone size: .; CDR3 DNA: TGTGCCAGCAGCATCTCCGGGACAGGAGGGGGTAGGCAGTTCTTC; CDR3 protein: CASSISGTGGGRQFF
D gene: TRBD1; V gene: TRBV4-1; J gene: TRBJ2-6; clone size: .; CDR3 DNA: TGCGCCAGCAGCGGGACAGCGTCTCGATCTGGGGCCAACGTCCTGACTTTC; CDR3 protein: CASSGTASRSGANVLTF
D gene: .; V gene: TRBV30; J gene: TRBJ1-2; clone size: .; CDR3 DNA: TGTGCCTGGAGTCTCCTCAACTATGGCTACACCTTC; CDR3 protein: CAWSLLNYGYTF
D gene: .; V gene: TRBV30; J gene: TRBJ1-2; clone size: .; CDR3 DNA: TGTGCCTGGAGTGGTGCGAACTATGGCTACACCTTC; CDR3 protein: CAWSGANYGYTF